These 30 T cell receptor beta chains originate from one sample sequenced in a study of T cell changes during pregnancy in multiple sclerosis. Only in-frame clones appear in the TCRdb table, and some are missing; sequencing was by immunoSEQ multiplex PCR. The repertoire holds about 46,000 clones, with 75% to 95% as singletons. Sequences were derived from CD8+ T cells from peripheral blood mononuclear cells, sampled after pregnancy. The receptors come from a female donor with multiple sclerosis, enrolled in a pregnancy study.

This sequence joins TRBV5-6 and TRBJ1-1, with D uncertain. Germline V gene data show CDR1 as SGHDT and CDR2 as YYEEEE. The CDR3 spans 13 residues. Trimming took 1 base from V and 2 from J, leaving 6 bases between them. DNA for the CDR3: TGTGCCAGCAGCTTGTCAGTAAACACTGAAGCTTTCTTT. As protein: CASSLSVNTEAFF.

The genes are TRBV11-2 and TRBJ2-2; TRBD1 matches 8 bases. Germline loops: CDR1 SGHAT, CDR2 FQNNGV. The junction had 8 bases not matched to a gene; V was cut back by 10 bases and J by 7 bases. The CDR3 has 13 residues. This CDR3 is CATKAGGHGELFF. The CDR3, as DNA: TGTGCCACCAAGGCAGGGGGCCACGGGGAGCTGTTTTTT.

The chain uses TRBV14 and TRBJ2-5, with 7 bases identical to TRBD1. V trimming: 2 bases; J trimming: 4 bases; junction bases outside the gene matches: 7. CDR3 length: 15 residues. Looked up from germline, CDR1 is SGHDN and CDR2 is FVKESK. The chain's CDR3 is CASSQLTGFSETQYF. Here the CDR3 DNA reads TGTGCCAGCAGCCAATTGACAGGGTTCTCAGAGACCCAGTACTTC.

The chain is built from TRBV15 and TRBJ2-1, with D tentatively TRBD1 (5 bases). The germline gives CDR1 LNHNV, CDR2 YYDKDF (reference sequence). This CDR3 has 12 residues. With 3 bases removed from V and 9 bases from J, the gap between germline ends came to 9 bases. CDR3 in amino acids: CATSSRVGEQFF. The CDR3 DNA sequence: TGTGCCACCAGCAGCAGGGTAGGTGAGCAGTTCTTC.

The rearrangement uses TRBV6-5 and TRBJ1-1, with D perhaps matching TRBD1 (5 bases). The CDR3 covers 15 residues. V lost 0 bases and J lost 0, with 8 bases in between. Germline V gene sequence: CDR1 MNHEY, CDR2 SVGAGI. The CDR3 DNA reads as TGTGCCAGCAGTTACTCTTCGGGGGTGAACACTGAAGCTTTCTTT. This codes for CASSYSSGVNTEAFF.

The chain combines TRBV19 with TRBJ1-1, with TRBD1 matching over 10 bases. V lost 5 bases and J lost 4; bases outside the gene matches: 7. This CDR3 is 15 amino acids long. Germline V gene data show CDR1 as LNHDA and CDR2 as SQIVND (reference sequence). Written as DNA, the CDR3 is TGTGCCAGTAGTCCCGGGACAGGGGTGGGCACTGAAGCTTTCTTT. The encoded protein is CASSPGTGVGTEAFF.

The rearrangement uses TRBV7-9 and TRBJ2-7, with a tentative D call TRBD2 (5 bases). Trimming cost V 7 bases and J 6 bases, with 22 bases left between them. Germline CDR1 SEHNR, CDR2 FQNEAQ (reference sequence). This CDR3 contains 15 residues. In nucleotides, the CDR3 is TGTGCCAGCACCCTTGAGGGAGTAGCTACTGGCGAGCAGTACTTC. Translation: CASTLEGVATGEQYF.

This CDR3 reads CASSVDGGGATDTQYF. CDR3 bases: TGTGCCAGCAGCGTAGACGGCGGGGGGGCCACAGATACGCAGTATTTT. J is TRBJ2-3 and V is TRBV9; 9 nucleotides align to TRBD2. The CDR3 length is 16 residues. From germline, CDR1 is SGDLS and CDR2 YYNGEE. The trim removed 0 bases at V and 2 bases at J, leaving 4 bases unmatched.

This clone was found a few times. V gene TRBV6-1 combines with J gene TRBJ2-3; 12 positions match TRBD1. V dropped 7 bases and J dropped 6; count of bases not matched to a gene: 8. The CDR3 runs 15 residues. Germline V gene sequence: CDR1 MNHNS, CDR2 SASEGT. CDR3 in DNA: TGTGCCAGCACCCAAGGGACAGGGGGCAGTGATACGCAGTATTTT. This encodes CASTQGTGGSDTQYF.

V gene TRBV27 combines with J gene TRBJ2-1; weak D call: TRBD2 (5 bases). V shed 4 bases and J shed 8 bases, with 6 bases lying between them. Per the germline V gene, CDR1 is MNHEY and CDR2 is SMNVEV (reference sequence). The CDR3 has 11 amino acids. The CDR3 reads CASSWRYEQFF. In DNA, the CDR3 is TGTGCCAGCAGTTGGAGGTATGAGCAGTTCTTC.

This chain links TRBV7-9 with TRBJ2-7; possibly TRBD2 for D (6 bases). Germline CDR1 reads SEHNR; CDR2 reads FQNEAQ (reference sequence). V gave up 3 bases and J gave up 5 bases, with 17 bases separating them. This CDR3 is 15 amino acids long. The CDR3 bases are TGTGCCAGCAGCTTTGGAGGGATAGCTCGGGACGAGCAGTACTTC. Translated: CASSFGGIARDEQYF.

The rearrangement links TRBV7-9 to TRBJ2-5, with TRBD1 matching 12 bases. V was clipped by 6 bases and J by 5 bases; unmatched bases: 7. Germline V CDR1 and CDR2: SEHNR, FQNEAQ (reference sequence). This CDR3 region has 15 residues. The CDR3 loop reads CASRLGQGAVETQYF. Here the CDR3 DNA reads TGTGCCAGCAGATTGGGACAGGGGGCTGTGGAGACCCAGTACTTC.

This rearrangement joins TRBV29-1 to TRBJ2-6; no clear D gene. Germline values: CDR1 SQVTM, CDR2 ANQGSEA. V dropped 4 bases and J dropped 0 bases, with 4 bases sitting between them. The CDR3 spans 13 residues. The chain's CDR3 is CSVAGSGANVLTF. As DNA, the CDR3 is TGCAGCGTTGCGGGCTCTGGGGCCAACGTCCTGACTTTC. Looking up the rest from reference TRBV29-1 and TRBJ2-6 gives the full variable domain: SAVISQKPSRDICQRGTSLTIQCQVDSQVTMMFWYRQQPGQSLTLIATANQGSEATYESGFVIDKFPISRPNLTFSTLTVSNMSPEDSSIYLCSVAGSGANVLTFGAGSRLTVL.

The gene calls are TRBV15 and TRBJ1-1, with D perhaps TRBD1 (6 bases). The germline V and J ends were trimmed by 5 bases and 2 bases, with 18 bases remaining between them. This CDR3 has 16 residues. The V gene's germline CDR1 is LNHNV and CDR2 YYDKDF (reference sequence). The CDR3 region is CATSAQGTSDNTEAFF. CDR3 nucleotides: TGTGCCACCAGCGCCCAAGGGACATCGGATAACACTGAAGCTTTCTTT.

The chain links TRBV6-5 to TRBJ2-1; 12 bases fit TRBD1. Germline V CDR1 and CDR2: MNHEY, SVGAGI. Trimming removed 6 bases from V and 7 bases from J; junction bases left unmatched: 7. This CDR3 contains 15 residues. CDR3 residues: CASRAGTGGGNEQFF. The CDR3 bases are TGTGCCAGCAGGGCCGGGACAGGGGGCGGGAATGAGCAGTTCTTC.

The rearrangement joins TRBV6-6 to TRBJ1-4; D is unclear. The CDR3 has 14 amino acids. Germline V gives CDR1 MNHNY, CDR2 SVGAGI (reference sequence). V was clipped by 5 bases and J by 8 bases, with 15 bases between them. This CDR3 is CASSPRENWEKLFF. The CDR3 DNA is TGTGCCAGCAGTCCTCGGGAGAATTGGGAAAAACTGTTTTTT.

V and J are TRBV27 and TRBJ1-5; tentative D call: TRBD1 (5 bases). CDR3 length: 17 amino acids. The V and J ends lost 0 bases and 3 bases respectively, with 15 bases between them. Germline V gene lookup returns CDR1 MNHEY and CDR2 SMNVEV (reference sequence). DNA for the CDR3: TGTGCCAGCAGTTTATCGGTCGACAGCAACTTCAATCAGCCCCAGCATTTT. Protein: CASSLSVDSNFNQPQHF.

The chain links TRBV5-1 to TRBJ2-7; 7 bases fit TRBD1. The CDR3 consists of 15 residues. Germline CDR1 reads SGHRS; CDR2 reads YFSETQ. V shed 5 bases, J shed 1 base, and the junction held 9 bases outside the gene matches. CDR3 nucleotide sequence: TGCGCCAGCAGGTGGGACAGAAGTTCTTCCTACGAGCAGTACTTC. This translates into CASRWDRSSSYEQYF.

This clone occurred once. This rearrangement joins TRBV7-9 to TRBJ1-1, with D possibly TRBD1 on 6 matching bases. V dropped 2 bases and J dropped 4 bases, with 14 bases sitting between them. In germline, CDR1 is SEHNR, CDR2 FQNEAQ (reference sequence). The CDR3 has 15 residues. CDR3 coding DNA: TGTGCCAGCAGCTTAAATTTCAGGGGTGGCACTGAAGCTTTCTTT. Protein sequence: CASSLNFRGGTEAFF.

The V call is TRBV6-5, the J call TRBJ2-1; TRBD2 aligns across 10 bases. Germline assignment: CDR1 MNHEY and CDR2 SVGAGI. V lost 8 bases and J lost 0; bases outside the gene matches: 4. The CDR3 covers 15 residues. The CDR3 is CASASGGGSYNEQFF. CDR3 DNA: TGTGCCAGCGCCAGCGGGGGGGGCTCCTACAATGAGCAGTTCTTC.

The V and J genes are TRBV18 and TRBJ2-1; TRBD2 aligns across 10 bases. CDR1 and CDR2 (germline): KGHSH, LQKENI. The junction had 9 bases not matched to a gene; V was cut back by 5 bases and J by 8 bases. The length of the CDR3 is 15 residues. The DNA for the CDR3 is TGTGCCAGCTCAGGGGTCCCTAGCGGGAGTGATGAGCAGTTCTTC. The encoded protein is CASSGVPSGSDEQFF.

J is TRBJ2-7 and V is TRBV27; a weak D match, TRBD2 (5 bases). The germline V and J ends were trimmed by 2 bases and 4 bases, with 15 bases remaining between them. The CDR3 is 15 amino acids. Per the germline V gene, CDR1 is MNHEY and CDR2 is SMNVEV (reference sequence). CDR3 bases: TGTGCCAGCAGTTTAACAGCGGAAGGGAAGTACGAGCAGTACTTC. Protein sequence: CASSLTAEGKYEQYF.

The chain carries TRBV6-4 and TRBJ2-7; 11 positions match TRBD2. J lost 1 base, V lost 5 bases, and 4 bases had no gene match. Germline loops: CDR1 MRHNA, CDR2 SNTAGT. The CDR3 spans 15 residues. The CDR3 nucleotides read TGTGCCAGCAGTCAAATAGCGGGGGGGTCCTACGAGCAGTACTTC. This translates into CASSQIAGGSYEQYF.

This clone was picked up a small number of times. This chain connects TRBV7-2 to TRBJ2-5; 9 nucleotides line up with TRBD2. Germline V CDR1 and CDR2: SGHTA, FQGNSA. This CDR3 is built from 18 residues. The trim removed 7 bases at V and 5 bases at J, leaving 20 bases unmatched. In DNA, the CDR3 is TGTGCCAGCAACTCCGGCAGCGGGAGGAGGTTTATATCGGAGACCCAGTACTTC. This translates into CASNSGSGRRFISETQYF.

The chain links TRBV19 to TRBJ1-1; possible D gene TRBD1, 5 bases. Per the germline V gene, CDR1 is LNHDA and CDR2 is SQIVND (reference sequence). Trimming shortened V by 6 bases and J by 6 bases, and 8 bases separated the two germline ends. The CDR3 consists of 11 residues. The CDR3 region is CASRRGAEAFF. The CDR3, as DNA: TGTGCCAGTAGACGGGGGGCTGAAGCTTTCTTT.

The chain couples TRBV9 to TRBJ2-1, with TRBD2 matching over 11 bases. The V gene end was trimmed by 4 bases and the J gene end by 4 bases; junction bases not matched to a gene: 7. The CDR3 runs 16 residues. The germline V gene has CDR1 SGDLS and CDR2 YYNGEE. In DNA form, the CDR3 reads TGTGCCAGCAGCCCCGGGACTAGCGGAGAATACAATGAGCAGTTCTTC. Protein sequence: CASSPGTSGEYNEQFF.

V gene TRBV7-6 combines with J gene TRBJ1-1, with 8 bases aligning to TRBD1. CDR3 size: 16 residues. The germline CDR1 and CDR2 sequences are SGHVS and FNYEAQ. The trim removed 5 bases at V and 4 bases at J, leaving 12 bases unmatched. CDR3 residues: CASSPLTATGGTEAFF. CDR3 nucleotide sequence: TGTGCCAGCAGCCCGTTAACCGCCACAGGGGGCACTGAAGCTTTCTTT.

This clone was seen once. The gene calls are TRBV10-1 and TRBJ2-1; 9 positions agree with TRBD1. J was trimmed by 8 bases and V by 11 bases; bases with no gene match: 16. The V gene's germline CDR1 is WNHNN and CDR2 SYGVQD (reference sequence). The CDR3 covers 15 residues. CDR3 protein: CAPLPTGGNGDEQFF. The DNA for the CDR3 is TGCGCCCCCCTTCCGACAGGGGGTAATGGCGATGAGCAGTTCTTC.

V is TRBV27 and J is TRBJ2-2, with D possibly TRBD2 on 7 matching bases. Trimming took 3 bases from V and 6 from J, leaving 14 bases between them. CDR1 and CDR2 from the germline V gene are MNHEY and SMNVEV (reference sequence). The CDR3 runs to 15 residues. The CDR3 is CASSLGGGLAGELFF. The CDR3 region has the DNA TGTGCCAGCAGTTTGGGCGGGGGCCTTGCCGGGGAGCTGTTTTTT.

This chain uses TRBV4-1 with TRBJ2-7; D may be TRBD1 (6 bases). V dropped 1 base and J dropped 6 bases, with 13 bases sitting between them. Germline lookup yields CDR1 MGHRA and CDR2 YSYEKL. The CDR3 length is 14 residues. As DNA, the CDR3 is TGCGCCAGCAGCCAAGCTACAGGGAGTCCCGAGCAGTACTTC. Its translation: CASSQATGSPEQYF.